This T cell receptor (beta chain) comes out of a study of cytomegalovirus exposure and HLA in healthy donors. Looking at the study overall: Unique TCRs numbering around 85 million, obtained from HLA-typed donors, made up an early data release.

PCR amplification relied on 60 Vbeta primers (plus 13 Jbeta primers). Data came from immunoSEQ multiplex PCR; TCRdb stores just in-frame clones and leaves some out. Altogether approximately 100,000 clones are present, around 73% being singletons, with the ten largest covering over 1%. This clone was seen once. Its antigen is unidentified. Study-level findings and limits: Within the data, a cluster of highly shared sequence variants was likely a sequencing artifact. According to the study, approximately 150 TCR beta chains were cytomegalovirus-associated. Data from an earlier analysis indicated that most TCR beta V segments were productive either about 87% or about 30% of the time.

The CDR3 runs to 14 residues. J lost 4 bases, V lost 3 bases, and 4 bases had no gene match. The germline gives CDR1 SNHLY, CDR2 FYNNEI. Sequenced material: PBMCs. V and J are TRBV2 and TRBJ2-7; 9 nucleotides line up with TRBD2. This TCR was sampled from a female donor in good health and CMV-seronegative. The CDR3: CASSEGLAGYEQYF. In nucleotides, the CDR3 is TGTGCCAGCAGTGAGGGGCTAGCGGGGTACGAGCAGTACTTC.